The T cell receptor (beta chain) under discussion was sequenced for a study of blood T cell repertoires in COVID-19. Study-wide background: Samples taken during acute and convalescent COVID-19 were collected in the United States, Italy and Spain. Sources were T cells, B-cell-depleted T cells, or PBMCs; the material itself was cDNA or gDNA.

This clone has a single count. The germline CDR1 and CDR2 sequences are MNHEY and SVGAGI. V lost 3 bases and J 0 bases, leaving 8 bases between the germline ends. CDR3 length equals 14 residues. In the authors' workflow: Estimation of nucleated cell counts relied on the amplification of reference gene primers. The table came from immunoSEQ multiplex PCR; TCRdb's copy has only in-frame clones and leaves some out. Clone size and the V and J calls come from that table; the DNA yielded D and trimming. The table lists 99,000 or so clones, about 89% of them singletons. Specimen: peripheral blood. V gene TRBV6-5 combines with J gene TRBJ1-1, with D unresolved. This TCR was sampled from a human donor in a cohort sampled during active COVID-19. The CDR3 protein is CASSYGQLNTEAFF. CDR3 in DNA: TGTGCCAGCAGTTATGGGCAGCTGAACACTGAAGCTTTCTTT.